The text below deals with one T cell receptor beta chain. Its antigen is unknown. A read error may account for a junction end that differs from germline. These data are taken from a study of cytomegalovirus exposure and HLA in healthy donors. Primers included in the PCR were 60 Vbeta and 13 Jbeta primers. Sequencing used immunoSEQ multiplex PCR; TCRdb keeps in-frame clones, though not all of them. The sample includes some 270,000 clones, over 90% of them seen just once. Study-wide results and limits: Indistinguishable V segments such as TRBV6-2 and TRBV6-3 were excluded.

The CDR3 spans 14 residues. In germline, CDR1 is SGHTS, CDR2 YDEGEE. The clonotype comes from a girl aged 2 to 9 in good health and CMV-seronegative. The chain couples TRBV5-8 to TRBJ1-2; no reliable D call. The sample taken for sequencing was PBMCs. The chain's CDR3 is CASSSTLEEYGYAF. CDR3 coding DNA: TGTGCCAGCAGCTCGACCTTGGAGGAGTATGGCTACGCCTTC.